The following is a T cell receptor (beta chain) sequence with its context. Source study methods: Reference gene primers were amplified, and this amplification served to estimate nucleated cell counts. Clones were sequenced by immunoSEQ multiplex PCR, and TCRdb holds only the in-frame ones, with some missing. That table is the source of V, J and clone size, and D and trimming were worked out from the DNA. The data show some 490,000 clones, 80% to 90% seen once. The data originate from a study of blood T cell repertoires in COVID-19. The age range of participants was roughly 18 to 90 years, with residence in about 25 US areas. Trimming took 3 bases from V and 6 from J; bases not matched to a gene: 3. The germline gives CDR1 KGHSH, CDR2 LQKENI. The CDR3 consists of 15 residues.

The sample comprised PBMCs or T cells enriched from blood (not recorded which). This chain links TRBV18 with TRBJ2-1; 12 nucleotides match TRBD2. The receptor comes from an older woman who had recovered from COVID-19. The CDR3 sequence: CASSPGTSGRNEQFF. The CDR3 DNA follows: TGTGCCAGCTCACCTGGGACTAGCGGGCGCAATGAGCAGTTCTTC.